This T cell receptor beta chain originates from a study of ipilimumab plus nivolumab after autologous stem cell transplantation. Background on the study: DLBCL patients had primary refractory or relapsed disease. Whole-study results and caveats: The authors say TCR, Treg and microbiome findings warrant further study.

Starting 14 to 28 days after autologous transplant, ipilimumab 1 mg/kg was given. As for this clone: Its specificity is not known.

TCRdb's copy holds only in-frame clones and misses some; the assay was immunoSEQ multiplex PCR. The data contain 15,000 to 20,000 clones, 80% of them seen just once; the ten biggest clones take up 10%. The clonotype was recovered from a male donor with diffuse large B-cell lymphoma. This specimen consisted of PBMCs, obtained in a trial of ipilimumab plus nivolumab as post-transplant consolidation.

This CDR3 is CASSTGHNYGYTF. CDR3 nucleotides: TGTGCCAGCAGCACTGGCCATAACTATGGCTACACCTTC. The chain has TRBV5-6 and TRBJ1-2; no reliable D call. Trimming left V 4 bases short and J 1 base short, with 8 bases between. The CDR3 runs to 13 residues. Germline assignment: CDR1 SGHDT and CDR2 YYEEEE.